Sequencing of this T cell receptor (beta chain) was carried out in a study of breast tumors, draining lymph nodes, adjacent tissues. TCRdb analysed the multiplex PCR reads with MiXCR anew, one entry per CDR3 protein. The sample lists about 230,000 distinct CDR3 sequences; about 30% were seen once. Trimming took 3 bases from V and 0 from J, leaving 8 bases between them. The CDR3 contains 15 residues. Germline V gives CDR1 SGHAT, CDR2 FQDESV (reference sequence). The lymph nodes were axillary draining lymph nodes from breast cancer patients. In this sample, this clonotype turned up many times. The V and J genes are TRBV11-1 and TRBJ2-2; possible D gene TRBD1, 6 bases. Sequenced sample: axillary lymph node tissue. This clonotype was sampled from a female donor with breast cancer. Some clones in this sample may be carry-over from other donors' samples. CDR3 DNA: TGTGCCAGCAGCTTCAGGACAGCGAACACCGGGGAGCTGTTTTTT. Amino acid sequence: CASSFRTANTGELFF.